Listed below are T cell receptor beta chains from one sample, sequenced in a study of shared clonotypes between healthy human individuals. Sequencing used immunoSEQ multiplex PCR; TCRdb keeps in-frame clones, though not all of them. The top ten clones hold around 0.066% of a sample with approximately 530,000 clones, around 96% of them seen once. Sequenced material: naive CD4+ T cells sorted from blood. These receptor sequences come from a woman aged 25 to 39 in good health. Both conserved end residues are part of each CDR3. D genes are given only for firm matches. A row's size may be missing; if present it is once, few, many or a size class.

v_call	clone_size	j_call	d_call	cdr3_aa	cdr3_nt
TRBV7-9	.	TRBJ1-4	.	CASSSDTSNEKLFF	TGTGCCAGCAGCTCAGACACGTCGAATGAAAAACTGTTTTTT
TRBV18	.	TRBJ1-1	.	CASSPMEGPDLNTEAFF	TGTGCCAGCTCACCAATGGAGGGGCCCGATTTGAACACTGAAGCTTTCTTT
TRBV20-1	.	TRBJ1-2	.	CSARDRVGYTF	TGCAGTGCTAGAGATCGGGTTGGCTACACCTTC
TRBV15	.	TRBJ2-3	.	CATSTRNTDTQYF	TGTGCCACCAGCACCCGGAACACAGATACGCAGTATTTT
TRBV10-1	.	TRBJ2-1	TRBD2	CASSPGTSGDNEQFF	TGCGCCAGCAGTCCCGGGACTAGCGGCGACAATGAGCAGTTCTTC
TRBV14	.	TRBJ1-2	.	CASSQQENYGYTF	TGTGCCAGCAGCCAACAGGAGAACTATGGCTACACCTTC
TRBV19	once	TRBJ2-7	.	CASSTSRSSYEQYF	TGTGCCAGTTCGACCTCCAGGAGCTCCTACGAGCAGTACTTC
TRBV5-1	.	TRBJ2-7	.	CASSYGLGGNEQYF	TGCGCCAGCAGCTACGGACTGGGTGGGAACGAGCAGTACTTC
TRBV13	.	TRBJ2-7	.	CASSSQAQSYEQYF	TGTGCCAGCAGCTCCCAGGCCCAATCCTACGAGCAGTACTTC
TRBV6-1	.	TRBJ2-1	TRBD1	CASSDVDRYPKYEQFF	TGTGCCAGCAGTGATGTGGACAGGTACCCAAAATATGAGCAGTTCTTC
TRBV18	.	TRBJ2-7	.	CASSPVAIHEQYF	TGTGCCAGCTCACCAGTTGCCATCCACGAGCAGTACTTC
TRBV28	.	TRBJ1-2	.	CASSLSGFGAAGYGYTF	TGTGCCAGCAGTTTATCCGGATTTGGCGCGGCCGGCTATGGCTACACCTTC
TRBV29-1	.	TRBJ1-1	.	CSVLTPSGQNTEAFF	TGCAGCGTCCTAACTCCTTCGGGACAGAACACTGAAGCTTTCTTT
TRBV6-5	.	TRBJ1-5	.	CASSYSQGSNQPQHF	TGTGCCAGCAGTTACTCGCAGGGGAGCAATCAGCCCCAGCATTTT
TRBV7-2	.	TRBJ2-7	.	CASSSSVWGSYEQYF	TGTGCCAGCAGCTCGTCTGTATGGGGTTCCTACGAGCAGTACTTC
TRBV28	.	TRBJ2-7	.	CASSDLLRKYF	TGTGCCAGCAGCGACCTCCTTAGGAAGTACTTC
TRBV7-2	.	TRBJ1-2	.	CASSPGTVYGYTF	TGTGCCAGCAGTCCCGGGACGGTCTATGGCTACACCTTC
TRBV7-9	.	TRBJ1-1	.	CASSQDSEAFF	TGTGCCAGCAGCCAGGACAGTGAAGCTTTCTTT
TRBV25-1	.	TRBJ2-1	TRBD2	CASTLAGEGGRQFF	TGTGCCAGCACACTAGCGGGAGAAGGGGGGCGGCAGTTCTTC
TRBV2	.	TRBJ2-5	.	CASSDRGMETQYF	TGTGCCAGCAGTGATCGGGGTATGGAGACCCAGTACTTC
TRBV5-4	once	TRBJ1-3	TRBD1	CASSKGQGFSGNTIYF	TGTGCCAGCAGCAAGGGACAGGGATTCTCTGGAAACACCATATATTTT
TRBV9	.	TRBJ1-2	.	CASSVGGEGHRLGNYGYTF	TGTGCCAGCAGCGTAGGAGGGGAGGGTCACCGTCTGGGTAACTATGGCTACACCTTC
TRBV7-8	.	TRBJ2-2	TRBD2	CASSSPRFKRESGELFF	TGTGCCAGCAGCTCCCCAAGGTTCAAGCGGGAGTCCGGGGAGCTGTTTTTT
TRBV5-6	.	TRBJ2-3	.	CASSLGLNTDTQYF	TGTGCCAGCAGCTTGGGACTCAACACAGATACGCAGTATTTT
TRBV27	.	TRBJ1-1	.	CASSFTPNTEAFF	TGTGCCAGCAGTTTTACGCCAAACACTGAAGCTTTCTTT
TRBV11-3	.	TRBJ2-1	TRBD2	CASSQGLAGFGNEQFF	TGTGCCAGCAGCCAGGGACTAGCGGGATTTGGCAATGAGCAGTTCTTC
TRBV6-1	.	TRBJ1-5	TRBD1	CASRIQLTGDQPQHF	TGTGCCAGCAGAATACAATTAACAGGGGATCAGCCCCAGCATTTT
TRBV29-1	.	TRBJ2-7	TRBD2	CSGGSGGIYEQYF	TGCAGCGGGGGATCGGGAGGAATCTACGAGCAGTACTTC
TRBV11-2	.	TRBJ2-1	TRBD2	CASSGTSGVGNEQFF	TGTGCCAGCAGCGGGACTAGCGGGGTGGGAAATGAGCAGTTCTTC
TRBV7-2	.	TRBJ2-2	TRBD1	CASTGQGLANTGELFF	TGTGCCAGCACGGGACAGGGGTTGGCGAACACCGGGGAGCTGTTTTTT
TRBV28	.	TRBJ1-2	TRBD1	CASITGTGRYGYTF	TGTGCCAGCATTACCGGGACAGGGAGGTATGGCTACACCTTC
TRBV11-3	.	TRBJ2-1	TRBD2	CASSPGGTSGRIF	TGTGCCAGCAGCCCCGGCGGTACTAGCGGGAGGATCTTC
TRBV19	.	TRBJ2-2	TRBD2	CASGLAGGIGTGELFF	TGTGCCAGCGGACTAGCGGGAGGGATCGGCACCGGGGAGCTGTTTTTT
TRBV2	.	TRBJ2-4	TRBD2	CASSSDIAGGFDIQYF	TGTGCCAGCAGTTCCGATATAGCGGGAGGTTTCGACATTCAGTACTTC
TRBV30	.	TRBJ2-1	.	CAWSVLAGSSYNEQFF	TGTGCCTGGAGTGTTTTGGCGGGGAGCTCCTACAATGAGCAGTTCTTC
TRBV29-1	once	TRBJ2-3	TRBD2	CSVEVNLLAGVPTDTQYF	TGCAGCGTTGAGGTGAACCTCCTAGCGGGGGTCCCCACAGATACGCAGTATTTT
TRBV27	.	TRBJ2-1	TRBD2	CASSFEREGNNEQFF	TGTGCCAGCAGTTTTGAGCGGGAGGGAAACAATGAGCAGTTCTTC
TRBV6-5	.	TRBJ2-1	TRBD2	CASRPGTSGRNEQFF	TGTGCCAGCAGACCCGGGACTAGCGGGAGGAATGAGCAGTTCTTC
TRBV29-1	.	TRBJ2-7	TRBD1	CSVGLPDRGNYEQYF	TGCAGCGTTGGCCTCCCCGACAGGGGGAACTACGAGCAGTACTTC
TRBV18	.	TRBJ2-3	TRBD1	CASSPYNQGADTQYF	TGTGCCAGCTCACCGTATAACCAGGGGGCGGATACGCAGTATTTT
TRBV27	once	TRBJ2-1	.	CASSSPWSEDNEQFF	TGTGCCAGCAGTTCCCCATGGAGCGAGGACAATGAGCAGTTCTTC
TRBV20-1	.	TRBJ2-5	.	CSASFRETQYF	TGCAGTGCTAGTTTCCGGGAGACCCAGTACTTC
TRBV15	.	TRBJ1-5	.	CATSRDLLIQPQHF	TGTGCCACCAGCAGAGATCTGCTGATTCAGCCCCAGCATTTT
TRBV5-4	.	TRBJ2-1	.	CASSLNNEQFF	TGTGCCAGCAGCTTGAACAATGAGCAGTTCTTC
TRBV4-1	.	TRBJ2-3	TRBD2	CASSQVGKTSGRDTQYF	TGCGCCAGCAGCCAAGTGGGCAAGACTAGCGGGAGAGATACGCAGTATTTT
TRBV6-5	once	TRBJ2-1	.	CASSLNRAANHNEQFF	TGTGCCAGCAGTTTAAACAGGGCCGCAAATCACAATGAGCAGTTCTTC
TRBV9	.	TRBJ2-7	.	CASSLRGNSEAYEQYF	TGTGCCAGCAGCCTGAGAGGAAACAGCGAAGCCTACGAGCAGTACTTC